This TCR beta chain was documented in a study of a mutant IDH1 vaccine in newly diagnosed glioma. At the level of the study: Patients received eight vaccinations in weeks 1, 3, 5, 7, 11, 15, 19, 23. Patients began vaccination 4-6 weeks after radiotherapy alone, or with temozolomide cycles.

For this clone: Its antigen remains unidentified. The junction does not match germline at one end; this may be a read error.

TCRdb's copy holds only in-frame clones and misses some; the assay was immunoSEQ multiplex PCR. The repertoire holds about 83,000 clones, with over 75% as singletons. CDR1 is LGHNT and CDR2 is FRNRAP in the germline V gene. The CDR3 contains 12 residues. Notes on the study in general: It was about 93% of patients that developed vaccine-induced immune responses.

Described time point: week 5, during vaccination. Each dose delivered 300 ug of mutant IDH1 20-mer peptide subcutaneously with imiquimod. Donors had new WHO grade 3 or 4 IDH1-mutant, ATRX-lost astrocytomas. The sample consisted of PBMCs, taken from a glioma patient whose treatment included an IDH1 peptide vaccine. The source is a woman aged 45-60 years with glioma. The gene calls are TRBV12-5 and TRBJ2-1; D might be TRBD1 (5 bases). Here the CDR3 DNA reads TGTGCTAGTGGTTTGGTACGGTGGCCCAGGGTCTTC. This encodes CASGLVRWPRVF.